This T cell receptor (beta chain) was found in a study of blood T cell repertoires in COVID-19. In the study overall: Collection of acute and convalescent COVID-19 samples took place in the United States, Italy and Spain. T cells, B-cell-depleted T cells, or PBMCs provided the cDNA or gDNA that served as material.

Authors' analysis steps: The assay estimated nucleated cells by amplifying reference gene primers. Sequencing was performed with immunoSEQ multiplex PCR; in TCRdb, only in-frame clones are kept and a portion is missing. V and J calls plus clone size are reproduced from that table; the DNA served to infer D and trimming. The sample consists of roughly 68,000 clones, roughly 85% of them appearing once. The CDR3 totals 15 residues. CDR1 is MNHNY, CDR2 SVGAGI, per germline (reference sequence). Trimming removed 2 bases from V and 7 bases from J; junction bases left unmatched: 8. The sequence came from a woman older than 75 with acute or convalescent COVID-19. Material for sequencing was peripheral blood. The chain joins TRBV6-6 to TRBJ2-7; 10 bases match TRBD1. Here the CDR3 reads CASSYPRQGAQEQYF. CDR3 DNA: TGTGCCAGCAGTTACCCCAGACAGGGGGCGCAAGAGCAGTACTTC.